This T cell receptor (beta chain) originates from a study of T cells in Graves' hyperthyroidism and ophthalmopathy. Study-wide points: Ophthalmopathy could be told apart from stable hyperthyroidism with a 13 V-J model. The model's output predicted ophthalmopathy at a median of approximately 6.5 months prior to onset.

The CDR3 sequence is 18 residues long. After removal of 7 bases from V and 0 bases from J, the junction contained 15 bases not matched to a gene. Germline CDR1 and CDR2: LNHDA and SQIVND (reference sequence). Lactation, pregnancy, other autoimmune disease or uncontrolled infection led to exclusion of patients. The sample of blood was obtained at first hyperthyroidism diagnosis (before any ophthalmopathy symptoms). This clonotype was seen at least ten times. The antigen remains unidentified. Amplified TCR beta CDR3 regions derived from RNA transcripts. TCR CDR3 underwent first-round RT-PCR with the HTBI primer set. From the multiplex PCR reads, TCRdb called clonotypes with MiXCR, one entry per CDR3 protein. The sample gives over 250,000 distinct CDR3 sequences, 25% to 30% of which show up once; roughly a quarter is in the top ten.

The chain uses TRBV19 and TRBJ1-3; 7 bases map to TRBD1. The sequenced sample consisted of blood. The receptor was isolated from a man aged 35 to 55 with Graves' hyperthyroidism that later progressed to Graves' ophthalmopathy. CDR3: CASTPRDSGVISGNTIYF. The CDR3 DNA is TGTGCCAGTACCCCAAGGGACAGCGGGGTTATCTCTGGAAACACCATATATTTT.